The next 27 T cell receptor beta chains were all read from a single sample in a study of immune characterization of retroperitoneal liposarcoma. TCRdb re-called the PCR reads with MiXCR, one entry per CDR3 protein. The profile covers roughly 9,800 distinct CDR3 sequences, with 37% appearing a single time and about 9.4% taken by the ten largest. Sequencing was performed on tumor tissue. These receptors were taken from a female donor with retroperitoneal liposarcoma.

V and J are TRBV7-2 and TRBJ2-2, with D unresolved. V was pared by 5 bases and J by 13 bases, with 23 bases between. There are 15 residues in the CDR3. Germline CDR1 SGHTA, CDR2 FQGNSA. CDR3 sequence (DNA): TGTGCCAGCAGCCCCCGCGACGGGTCCCCGGCAGGGCTGTTTTTT. Translated: CASSPRDGSPAGLFF.

V usage is TRBV27 and J usage is TRBJ2-1; maybe TRBD1 (6 bases). CDR3 length equals 13 residues. Germline V gene data show CDR1 as MNHEY and CDR2 as SMNVEV (reference sequence). V was trimmed by 3 bases and J by 8 bases, leaving 11 bases between them. As DNA, the CDR3 is TGTGCCAGCAGTTTCATTTACAGGGATGAGCAGTTCTTC. Its protein is CASSFIYRDEQFF.

As regards this clonotype: This may arise from a read error, as a much more abundant clone is one base away. The J gene is TRBJ2-5, the V gene TRBV12-3 or TRBV12-4; the D gene is possibly TRBD2 (6 bases). The CDR3 runs 13 residues. The V and J ends lost 3 bases and 11 bases respectively, with 16 bases between them. The CDR3 region is CASSLGEVQVQYF. CDR3 sequence (DNA): TGTGCCAGCAGTTTGGGGGAGGTGCAGGTGCAGTACTTC.

Only a few counts were recorded for this clonotype. This chain connects TRBV6-1 to TRBJ2-1, with 13 bases identical to TRBD2. With 10 bases clipped from V and 7 bases from J, the junction kept 10 bases outside the gene matches. The CDR3 is 15 residues long. Germline V gene data show CDR1 as MNHNS and CDR2 as SASEGT. CDR3 residues: CATYKPGLAGNEQFF. The CDR3, as DNA: TGTGCCACGTACAAACCGGGACTAGCGGGAAATGAGCAGTTCTTC.

The rearrangement uses TRBV5-6 and TRBJ2-1; D is uncertain. Trimming cost V 6 bases and J 10 bases, with 20 bases left between them. The CDR3 has 14 amino acids. Per germline, CDR1 SGHDT and CDR2 YYEEEE. CDR3 bases: TGTGCCAGCACCGACAAGGGTCTCCCCTACGAGCAGTTCTTC. Encoded protein: CASTDKGLPYEQFF.

Relative to its sample, this clonotype is medium-sized. J is TRBJ2-5 and V is TRBV12-3 or TRBV12-4; D is possibly TRBD1 or TRBD2 (5 bases each). V lost 7 bases and J 11 bases, leaving 23 bases between the germline ends. The CDR3 sequence is 14 residues long. Here the CDR3 DNA reads TGTGCCAGCACCCTAACGGGACGGTACAATGAGCAGTACTTC. Protein sequence: CASTLTGRYNEQYF.

This clonotype was seen more than once but under ten times. The rearrangement joins TRBV11-1 to TRBJ2-3, with TRBD2 matching over 7 bases. V lost 8 bases and J lost 0; bases outside the gene matches: 23. Germline values: CDR1 SGHAT, CDR2 FQDESV (reference sequence). The CDR3 contains 20 residues. CDR3 nucleotides: TGTGCCAGCCTGGCGGGAGATGGTAGGGGCCACGGGGTCAGCACAGATACGCAGTATTTT. Protein sequence: CASLAGDGRGHGVSTDTQYF.

The V and J genes are TRBV4-1 and TRBJ2-3; D unclear. Germline V gives CDR1 MGHRA, CDR2 YSYEKL. The CDR3 is 14 amino acids. V was clipped by 3 bases and J by 2 bases, with 9 bases between them. The CDR3 DNA follows: TGCGCCAGCAGCCAGCACAAATTCACAGATACGCAGTATTTT. This sequence encodes CASSQHKFTDTQYF.

On this clonotype: This could be a read error, since a much larger clone is one nucleotide away. The chain recombines TRBV27 with TRBJ2-1; 8 positions match TRBD1. The CDR3 length is 16 residues. Germline lookup yields CDR1 MNHEY and CDR2 SMNVEV (reference sequence). CDR3 residues: CASVITGGISYNEQLF. In DNA, the CDR3 is TGTGCCAGCGTAATAACAGGGGGTATCTCCTACAATGAGCAGCTCTTC.

Only a few counts were recorded for this clonotype. The CDR3 nucleotides read TGTGCCAGCAGCCGGAGGGGGGACAGTAATTCACCCCTCCACTTT. The encoded protein is CASSRRGDSNSPLHF. V and J are TRBV6-1 and TRBJ1-6; 7 positions agree with TRBD1. The CDR3 is made up of 15 amino acids. Germline V gene data show CDR1 as MNHNS and CDR2 as SASEGT. Trimming at V came to 6 bases and at J to 6 bases, leaving 8 bases not matched to a gene.

The sample holds a few counts of this clonotype. The chain has TRBV7-2 and TRBJ1-4, with D hard to call. V was trimmed by 3 bases and J by 1 base, leaving 6 bases between them. The CDR3 has 14 amino acids. Germline V gene data show CDR1 as SGHTA and CDR2 as FQGNSA. The CDR3 region has the DNA TGTGCCAGCAGCTTTAGTAGAACTAATGAAAAACTGTTTTTT. It is translated as CASSFSRTNEKLFF.

The chain recombines TRBV10-3 with TRBJ2-1; tentative D call: TRBD2 (6 bases). This CDR3 spans 14 amino acids. Trimming cost V 4 bases and J 8 bases, with 15 bases left between them. Germline CDR1 ENHRY, CDR2 SYGVKD. The CDR3 region is CAISAATSTYEQFF. DNA for the CDR3: TGTGCCATCAGTGCCGCAACTAGCACCTATGAGCAGTTCTTC.

In this sample, this clonotype turned up a few times. The chain recombines TRBV7-8 with TRBJ2-7; D is perhaps TRBD1 (5 bases). The CDR3 runs to 12 residues. The V end was cut by 3 bases, the J end by 6 bases, with 9 bases between. Germline values: CDR1 SGHVS, CDR2 FQNEAQ. Here the CDR3 reads CASSFPRAEQYF. CDR3 sequence (DNA): TGTGCCAGCAGCTTTCCCAGGGCCGAGCAGTACTTC.

This clonotype was observed a handful of times. The chain combines TRBV29-1 with TRBJ2-3; 7 bases agree with TRBD1. The CDR3 has 12 residues. V shed 4 bases, J shed 5 bases, and the junction held 3 bases outside the gene matches. Germline V gives CDR1 SQVTM, CDR2 ANQGSEA. Here the CDR3 reads CSVGQGGDTQYF. As DNA, the CDR3 is TGCAGCGTTGGACAGGGCGGAGATACGCAGTATTTT.

This clonotype has just a few counts. The genes are TRBV27 and TRBJ2-1, with TRBD2 as a possible D gene (5 bases). The CDR3 spans 11 residues. CDR1 is MNHEY, CDR2 SMNVEV, per germline (reference sequence). Here the CDR3 reads CETGTYNEQFF. The CDR3 DNA reads as TGTGAGACGGGGACCTACAATGAGCAGTTCTTC.

By sample share, this clonotype is medium-sized. This chain connects TRBV6-1 to TRBJ2-2; D perhaps matches TRBD2 (5 bases). CDR3 length equals 13 residues. The germline V gene has CDR1 MNHNS and CDR2 SASEGT. With 7 bases removed from V and 3 bases from J, the gap between germline ends came to 9 bases. The CDR3 DNA reads TGTGCCAGCATTCCCGGGGACACCGGGGAGCTGTTTTTT. This codes for CASIPGDTGELFF.

This chain uses TRBV7-2 with TRBJ2-1; D gene uncertain. The CDR3 totals 13 residues. Trimming took off 5 bases at V and 13 bases at J, with 18 bases between the two ends. Germline V CDR1 and CDR2: SGHTA, FQGNSA. This CDR3 reads CASSLGSVETQFF. The CDR3 bases are TGTGCCAGCAGCCTGGGGTCGGTTGAGACCCAGTTCTTC.

V gene TRBV6-1 combines with J gene TRBJ1-4; D not certain. Germline values: CDR1 MNHNS, CDR2 SASEGT. Trimming stripped 3 bases from V and 0 bases from J, with 11 bases between. There are 16 residues in the CDR3. The DNA for the CDR3 is TGTGCCAGCAGTGATAGACCTCGGACAACTAATGAAAAACTGTTTTTT. This encodes CASSDRPRTTNEKLFF.

There are many counts of this clonotype. V usage is TRBV6-4 and J usage is TRBJ2-1; 9 bases fit TRBD2. This CDR3 has 16 amino acids. V trimming: 11 bases; J trimming: 2 bases; junction bases outside the gene matches: 13. CDR1 is MRHNA and CDR2 is SNTAGT in the germline V gene. The CDR3 DNA reads as TGTGCCCCCAGGGAGGTAGCGGGAGAGCCCTACAATGAGCAGTTCTTC. Translating gives CAPREVAGEPYNEQFF.

This clonotype came up a few times. The V call is TRBV6-1, the J call TRBJ1-3; D unresolved. This CDR3 spans 14 amino acids. Germline V gene data show CDR1 as MNHNS and CDR2 as SASEGT. The germline V and J ends were trimmed by 3 bases and 7 bases, with 13 bases remaining between them. The CDR3 loop reads CASSEAQALNTIYF. Written as DNA, the CDR3 is TGTGCCAGCAGTGAGGCTCAGGCCCTGAACACCATATATTTT.

This clonotype counts as medium-sized. This chain uses TRBV6-1 with TRBJ2-3; TRBD1 matches 10 bases. CDR3 size: 16 residues. Germline assignment: CDR1 MNHNS and CDR2 SASEGT. Germline trimming cut 6 bases from V and 2 bases from J; bases unmatched to any gene: 8. The CDR3 sequence is CASSPGQGGYTDTQYF. The DNA for the CDR3 is TGTGCCAGCAGCCCCGGACAGGGGGGCTACACAGATACGCAGTATTTT.

A few counts support this clonotype. The gene calls are TRBV7-2 and TRBJ2-1; D is uncertain. The germline CDR1 and CDR2 sequences are SGHTA and FQGNSA. This CDR3 comprises 15 residues. With 5 bases removed from V and 2 bases from J, the gap between germline ends came to 13 bases. The CDR3 region is CASSRGLSPYNEQFF. The DNA for the CDR3 is TGTGCCAGCAGCCGCGGTCTAAGTCCCTACAATGAGCAGTTCTTC.

As to this clonotype: This may be a read error: a much more frequent sequence differs by one nucleotide. J is TRBJ2-2 and V is TRBV7-2; 7 bases are a match to TRBD1. V shed 7 bases and J 1 base; nucleotides not matched to a gene: 3. Per germline, CDR1 SGHTA and CDR2 FQGNSA. The CDR3 loop spans 14 amino acids. CDR3 nucleotides: TGTGCCAGCAACCGACAGGGGAACACCGGGGAGCTGTTTTTT. Translating gives CASNRQGNTGELFF.

The V call is TRBV6-1, the J call TRBJ2-5; either TRBD1 or TRBD2 may supply D (6 bases each). The CDR3 sequence is 14 residues long. Germline loops: CDR1 MNHNS, CDR2 SASEGT. Trimming removed 6 bases at V and 5 bases at J, with 16 bases between. The CDR3 is CASRAKGGGETQYF. CDR3 sequence (DNA): TGTGCCAGCAGGGCCAAGGGGGGCGGGGAGACCCAGTACTTC.

This clonotype was picked up many times. This chain connects TRBV7-8 to TRBJ2-1; no firm D call. Germline loops: CDR1 SGHVS, CDR2 FQNEAQ. The V gene lost 1 base and the J gene lost 10 bases, with 14 bases spanning the gap. The CDR3 is made up of 14 amino acids. The CDR3 nucleotides read TGTGCCAGCAGCTTAGGGGCAGGTATCCACGAGCAGTTCTTC. Translating gives CASSLGAGIHEQFF.

The chain employs TRBV4-3 and TRBJ2-3, with 10 bases lining up with TRBD2. The CDR3 has 18 residues. After removal of 2 bases from V and 1 base from J, the junction contained 9 bases not matched to a gene. CDR1 is LGHNA and CDR2 is YSLEER in the germline V gene. The CDR3 sequence is CASSQFGGLAGGTDTQYF. The CDR3 nucleotides read TGCGCCAGCAGCCAATTCGGCGGTCTAGCGGGGGGCACAGATACGCAGTATTTT.

This clonotype showed up just a few times. The chain has TRBV10-1 and TRBJ2-2; tentative D call: TRBD1 (5 bases). Germline V gene sequence: CDR1 WNHNN, CDR2 SYGVQD (reference sequence). This CDR3 contains 16 residues. Trimming stripped 4 bases from V and 0 bases from J, with 12 bases between. Here the CDR3 reads CASSGQSLPNTGELFF. In DNA, the CDR3 is TGCGCCAGCAGTGGACAGTCGTTACCGAACACCGGGGAGCTGTTTTTT.